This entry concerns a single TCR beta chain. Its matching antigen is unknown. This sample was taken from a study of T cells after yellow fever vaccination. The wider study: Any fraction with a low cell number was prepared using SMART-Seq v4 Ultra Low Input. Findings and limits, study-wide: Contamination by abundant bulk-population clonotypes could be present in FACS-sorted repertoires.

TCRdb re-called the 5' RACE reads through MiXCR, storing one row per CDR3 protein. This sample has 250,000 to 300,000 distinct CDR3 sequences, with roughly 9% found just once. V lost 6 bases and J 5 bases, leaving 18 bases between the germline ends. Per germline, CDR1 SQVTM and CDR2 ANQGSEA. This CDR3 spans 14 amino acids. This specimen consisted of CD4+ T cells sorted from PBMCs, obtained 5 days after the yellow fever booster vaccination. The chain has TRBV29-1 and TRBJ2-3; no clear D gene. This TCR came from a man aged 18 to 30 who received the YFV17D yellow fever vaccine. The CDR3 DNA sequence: TGCAGCGTAAGAGTCGGTCGACACGAAGATACGCAGTATTTT. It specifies CSVRVGRHEDTQYF.